The entry below describes one T cell receptor beta chain. The target antigen is unknown. The entry originates in a study of cytomegalovirus exposure and HLA in healthy donors. Overall study findings and caveats: In a later analysis, at a false discovery rate of 0.05, 17,000 or so TCR beta sequences were associated with HLA alleles.

60 Vbeta and 13 Jbeta primers were used in PCR. The assay was immunoSEQ multiplex PCR, and TCRdb's table has in-frame clones only and misses some. The sample has 99,000 or so clones; approximately 82% are singletons. Germline V CDR1 and CDR2: SNHLY, FYNNEI. With 3 bases clipped from V and 2 bases from J, the junction kept 5 bases outside the gene matches. The CDR3 loop spans 15 amino acids. This TCR derives from a man aged 40-49 years in good health and CMV-seropositive. The sequencing sample was made of PBMCs. This chain uses TRBV2 with TRBJ2-3, with 7 bases lining up with TRBD2. CDR3 residues: CASSESSGSTDTQYF. CDR3 coding DNA: TGTGCCAGCAGTGAGTCTAGCGGATCCACAGATACGCAGTATTTT.